This T cell receptor (beta chain) emerged from a study of shared clonotypes between healthy human individuals. Study results and caveats: Lower generation probabilities were found for non-shared clonotypes than for those shared by all four donors. The low donor count limited represented genetic and exposure-history diversity.

The protocol was immunoSEQ multiplex PCR, while the TCRdb copy is restricted to in-frame clones and leaves out a portion. The table records roughly 2.6 million clones, around nine tenths of them present only once. Healthy HIV-negative adults with no recent acute infections or vaccinations were recruited as donors. Note on this clone: The target antigen is unknown.

The sequence was obtained from a young man in good health. What was sequenced was naive CD4+ T cells sorted from blood. As to subset: CD45RA+ positively selected.

The CDR3 coding sequence is TGTGCCAGCAGTGAAGCGCGGGTCGTTACGAACACTGAAGCTTTCTTT. This sequence encodes CASSEARVVTNTEAFF. This rearrangement joins TRBV6-1 to TRBJ1-1; D unresolved. Germline-derived CDR1 and CDR2 are MNHNS and SASEGT. Deletions cut 0 bases from V and 1 base from J, with 12 bases between. The length of the CDR3 is 16 residues.